This T cell receptor beta chain stems from a study of CD8 T cells in ankylosing spondylitis. Germline V gene lookup returns CDR1 SGHNT and CDR2 YYREEE (reference sequence). Trimming at V came to 4 bases and at J to 3 bases, leaving 1 base not matched to a gene. The CDR3 loop spans 13 amino acids. The sample holds a few counts of this clonotype. Its target is unknown. TCRdb reanalysed the 5' RACE reads using MiXCR and keeps one entry per CDR3 protein. This sample has about 24,000 distinct CDR3 sequences, with roughly 17% found just once. Study conclusions and caveats: Ankylosing spondylitis blood seemed to carry a telltale TCR beta motif made of seven or eight highly homologous variants.

Sequencing was carried out using blood. The sequence came from a male donor with ankylosing spondylitis or in good health (not recorded which). The chain links TRBV5-4 to TRBJ2-1; 7 nucleotides agree with TRBD1. In nucleotides, the CDR3 is TGTGCCAGCAGCGGGGACAGCTACAATGAGCAGTTCTTC. This encodes CASSGDSYNEQFF. Looking up the rest from reference TRBV5-4 and TRBJ2-1 gives the full variable domain: ETGVTQSPTHLIKTRGQQVTLRCSSQSGHNTVSWYQQALGQGPQFIFQYYREEENGRGNFPPRFSGLQFPNYSSELNVNALELDDSALYLCASSGDSYNEQFFGPGTRLTVL.